These T cell receptor beta chains were read from a single sample in a study of regulatory T cells in long-lasting Graves disease. TCRdb re-called the multiplex PCR reads through MiXCR, storing one row per CDR3 protein. This sample yields about 660,000 distinct CDR3 sequences, of which about 30% are seen a single time; 40% to 50% belongs to the top ten. The material sequenced was peripheral blood mononuclear cells (PBMCs), taken when the disease was refractory, from a patient treated with antithyroid drugs. The receptor source for this set is a female donor with Graves disease. Both conserved end residues are part of each CDR3. The D gene is left open where the match is weak. The size of a clone is reported for some rows only, either as once, few or many, or as a class for expanded clones.

D: .; size: .; V: TRBV6-1; J: TRBJ1-1; CDR3: CASTQRGFNTEAFF; DNA: TGTGCCAGCACCCAAAGGGGATTCAACACTGAAGCTTTCTTT
D: .; size: .; V: TRBV19; J: TRBJ2-5; CDR3: CATLGVARVEGTQYF; DNA: TGTGCCACGTTAGGGGTGGCTAGAGTTGAAGGGACCCAGTACTTC
D: TRBD1; size: many; V: TRBV2; J: TRBJ1-5; CDR3: CASSDVDRGQPQHF; DNA: TGTGCCAGCAGTGACGTGGACAGGGGACAGCCCCAGCATTTT
D: TRBD1; size: .; V: TRBV15; J: TRBJ1-5; CDR3: CATSRDLTGDFDNQPQHF; DNA: TGTGCCACCAGCAGAGATCTGACAGGGGATTTCGACAATCAGCCCCAGCATTTT
D: .; size: .; V: TRBV29-1; J: TRBJ1-2; CDR3: CSAATSNYGYTF; DNA: TGCAGCGCCGCCACAAGTAACTATGGCTACACCTTC
D: TRBD1; size: .; V: TRBV4-1; J: TRBJ1-2; CDR3: CASSSQYRGEGYTF; DNA: TGCGCCAGCAGCTCCCAGTACAGGGGTGAAGGCTACACCTTC
D: TRBD2; size: .; V: TRBV6-2/TRBV6-3; J: TRBJ2-3; CDR3: CASRTGTGGGDTQYF; DNA: TGTGCCAGCAGAACGGGAACCGGCGGGGGGGATACGCAGTATTTT
D: .; size: many; V: TRBV2; J: TRBJ1-2; CDR3: CASSEDTHSYGYTF; DNA: TGTGCCAGCAGTGAAGACACGCATTCCTATGGCTACACCTTC
D: .; size: few; V: TRBV12-5; J: TRBJ1-1; CDR3: CASGSGVMNTEAFF; DNA: TGTGCTAGTGGCTCCGGGGTCATGAACACTGAAGCTTTCTTT
D: TRBD1; size: few; V: TRBV27; J: TRBJ1-2; CDR3: CASSSQTGGSFGYTF; DNA: TGTGCCAGCAGTTCACAGACAGGGGGGAGTTTCGGTTACACCTTC
D: .; size: .; V: TRBV7-3; J: TRBJ2-5; CDR3: CASSFEGRPQETQYF; DNA: TGTGCCAGCAGCTTTGAGGGGAGGCCCCAAGAGACCCAGTACTTC
D: .; size: few; V: TRBV12-3/TRBV12-4; J: TRBJ1-1; CDR3: CASTFPGVVNTEAFF; DNA: TGTGCCAGCACCTTTCCCGGGGTTGTAAACACTGAAGCTTTCTTT
D: .; size: few; V: TRBV2; J: TRBJ1-6; CDR3: CASRPPRPNSPLHF; DNA: TGTGCCAGCAGGCCCCCCCGCCCTAATTCACCCCTCCACTTT
D: TRBD2; size: few; V: TRBV20-1; J: TRBJ2-5; CDR3: CSARAVSGTSGRAWKTQYF; DNA: TGCAGTGCTAGAGCCGTATCCGGGACTAGCGGGAGGGCCTGGAAGACCCAGTACTTC
D: .; size: .; V: TRBV28; J: TRBJ1-2; CDR3: CASNSPKRGNYGYTF; DNA: TGTGCCAGCAATTCCCCCAAGAGGGGTAACTATGGCTACACCTTC
D: TRBD2; size: .; V: TRBV25-1; J: TRBJ2-5; CDR3: CASSEGGLAGSQETQYF; DNA: TGTGCCAGCAGTGAAGGTGGACTAGCGGGAAGCCAAGAGACCCAGTACTTC
D: .; size: .; V: TRBV2; J: TRBJ1-2; CDR3: CASSTQVIGYTF; DNA: TGTGCCAGCAGTACACAGGTTATCGGCTACACCTTC
D: .; size: few; V: TRBV20-1; J: TRBJ2-7; CDR3: CSAPPSYSYEQYF; DNA: TGCAGTGCACCACCGTCCTACTCCTACGAGCAGTACTTC
D: .; size: .; V: TRBV7-9; J: TRBJ1-1; CDR3: CASSQEQGTNTEAFF; DNA: TGTGCCAGCAGCCAAGAACAGGGAACGAACACTGAAGCTTTCTTT
D: .; size: .; V: TRBV10-3; J: TRBJ1-5; CDR3: CAISESSFVGPQHF; DNA: TGTGCCATCAGTGAGTCGAGTTTCGTAGGACCCCAGCATTTT
D: TRBD2; size: .; V: TRBV20-1; J: TRBJ2-7; CDR3: CSAINISGDVSYEQYF; DNA: TGCAGTGCCATAAATATCAGCGGGGATGTCTCCTACGAGCAGTACTTC
D: .; size: few; V: TRBV28; J: TRBJ1-1; CDR3: CASSLFAGSIYEAFF; DNA: TGTGCCAGCAGTTTATTCGCTGGGAGCATATATGAAGCTTTCTTT
D: .; size: many; V: TRBV29-1; J: TRBJ1-2; CDR3: CSVNMGDYGYTF; DNA: TGCAGCGTAAACATGGGAGATTATGGCTACACCTTC
D: .; size: .; V: TRBV3-1; J: TRBJ1-2; CDR3: CASSNGQNGYTF; DNA: TGTGCCAGCAGCAATGGACAAAATGGCTACACCTTC
D: .; size: many; V: TRBV15; J: TRBJ1-2; CDR3: CATSSGARDYGYTF; DNA: TGTGCCACCAGCAGCGGCGCCAGGGACTATGGCTACACCTTC
D: .; size: .; V: TRBV20-1; J: TRBJ2-7; CDR3: CSATGQFSYEQYF; DNA: TGCAGTGCTACTGGACAGTTTTCATACGAGCAGTACTTC
D: .; size: few; V: TRBV6-1; J: TRBJ1-5; CDR3: CASRTAGGQPQHF; DNA: TGTGCCAGCAGGACAGCGGGGGGTCAGCCCCAGCATTTT
D: .; size: few; V: TRBV20-1; J: TRBJ2-7; CDR3: CTLGLHYEQYF; DNA: TGCACCCTGGGACTCCACTACGAGCAGTACTTC
D: .; size: .; V: TRBV11-2; J: TRBJ1-4; CDR3: CASSNYLGAEKLFF; DNA: TGTGCCAGCAGCAATTACCTGGGAGCTGAAAAACTGTTTTTT
D: TRBD1; size: many; V: TRBV28; J: TRBJ1-4; CDR3: CASSARTGVSEKLFF; DNA: TGTGCCAGCAGTGCCCGGACAGGGGTTAGTGAAAAACTGTTTTTT
D: TRBD1; size: many; V: TRBV2; J: TRBJ1-5; CDR3: CASRETGGGQPQHF; DNA: TGTGCCAGCAGAGAAACAGGGGGGGGTCAGCCCCAGCATTTT
D: TRBD1; size: once; V: TRBV12-5; J: TRBJ2-7; CDR3: CASGLRDSLQYF; DNA: TGTGCTAGTGGTCTAAGGGACAGCCTGCAGTACTTC
D: .; size: .; V: TRBV3-1; J: TRBJ1-5; CDR3: CASSQEVNSNQPQHF; DNA: TGTGCCAGCAGCCAAGAGGTGAATAGCAATCAGCCCCAGCATTTT
D: .; size: .; V: TRBV18; J: TRBJ1-1; CDR3: CASSPFMGEAFF; DNA: TGTGCCAGCTCACCTTTTATGGGTGAAGCTTTCTTT
D: .; size: .; V: TRBV20-1; J: TRBJ1-4; CDR3: CSASGRMIMATNEKLFF; DNA: TGCAGTGCTTCAGGACGGATGATAATGGCAACTAATGAAAAACTGTTTTTT
D: .; size: few; V: TRBV24-1; J: TRBJ1-5; CDR3: CATSDDRGGGQPQHF; DNA: TGTGCCACCAGTGATGATCGCGGTGGGGGTCAGCCCCAGCATTTT
D: .; size: .; V: TRBV6-2/TRBV6-3; J: TRBJ1-2; CDR3: CASDPTTGYGYTF; DNA: TGTGCCAGCGATCCGACAACCGGCTATGGCTACACCTTC
D: .; size: few; V: TRBV3-1; J: TRBJ2-4; CDR3: CASSQRIGIQYF; DNA: TGTGCCAGCAGCCAAAGGATTGGCATTCAGTACTTC
D: TRBD1; size: few; V: TRBV30; J: TRBJ2-5; CDR3: CAWSGGRGETQYF; DNA: TGTGCCTGGTCAGGGGGACGTGGCGAGACCCAGTACTTC
D: .; size: few; V: TRBV9; J: TRBJ1-1; CDR3: CASSVGGKTEAFF; DNA: TGTGCCAGCAGCGTAGGGGGGAAAACTGAAGCTTTCTTT
D: .; size: many; V: TRBV11-2; J: TRBJ1-4; CDR3: CASSLGGRTAEKLFF; DNA: TGTGCCAGCAGCTTAGGCGGCAGGACGGCGGAAAAACTGTTTTTT
D: .; size: .; V: TRBV5-1; J: TRBJ1-1; CDR3: CASRGGSTEAFF; DNA: TGCGCCAGCCGGGGAGGGAGTACTGAAGCTTTCTTT
D: TRBD1; size: few; V: TRBV7-2; J: TRBJ1-5; CDR3: CASSLVRDRIHQPQHF; DNA: TGTGCCAGCAGCCTTGTAAGGGACAGGATACATCAGCCCCAGCATTTT
D: .; size: .; V: TRBV2; J: TRBJ1-4; CDR3: CASRLGQSRLFF; DNA: TGTGCCAGCAGACTCGGACAGTCCCGACTGTTTTTT
D: .; size: .; V: TRBV29-1; J: TRBJ2-7; CDR3: CSVLPTGRAYEQYF; DNA: TGCAGCGTTCTACCGACAGGGAGGGCCTACGAGCAGTACTTC
D: .; size: few; V: TRBV5-1; J: TRBJ1-1; CDR3: CASKIQENTEAFF; DNA: TGCGCCAGCAAAATACAGGAGAACACTGAAGCTTTCTTT
D: .; size: few; V: TRBV5-1; J: TRBJ2-7; CDR3: CASSLNVVGINYEQYF; DNA: TGCGCCAGCAGCTTGAATGTTGTGGGAATTAACTACGAGCAGTACTTC
D: .; size: .; V: TRBV11-1; J: TRBJ2-7; CDR3: CASSPVPGDAYEQYF; DNA: TGTGCCAGCAGCCCCGTGCCCGGGGATGCCTACGAGCAGTACTTC
D: .; size: many; V: TRBV20-1; J: TRBJ1-5; CDR3: CSARERSLGGSNQPQHF; DNA: TGCAGTGCTAGAGAGCGCAGCCTTGGGGGGAGCAATCAGCCCCAGCATTTT
D: TRBD1; size: .; V: TRBV20-1; J: TRBJ1-1; CDR3: CSALLLQGATNTEAFF; DNA: TGCAGTGCCCTACTTCTCCAGGGGGCTACGAACACTGAAGCTTTCTTT
D: TRBD1; size: .; V: TRBV29-1; J: TRBJ1-2; CDR3: CSVELPGGYGYTF; DNA: TGCAGCGTTGAATTGCCAGGGGGGTATGGCTACACCTTC
D: .; size: .; V: TRBV6-2/TRBV6-3; J: TRBJ1-5; CDR3: CASIYRTGFGSNQPQHF; DNA: TGTGCCAGCATTTACCGAACAGGGTTCGGAAGCAATCAGCCCCAGCATTTT
D: TRBD1; size: few; V: TRBV20-1; J: TRBJ1-4; CDR3: CSARGQGLTNEKLFF; DNA: TGCAGTGCTAGGGGACAGGGGTTGACTAATGAAAAACTGTTTTTT
D: .; size: .; V: TRBV30; J: TRBJ1-2; CDR3: CAWTAGGYGYTF; DNA: TGTGCCTGGACGGCTGGAGGATATGGCTACACCTTC